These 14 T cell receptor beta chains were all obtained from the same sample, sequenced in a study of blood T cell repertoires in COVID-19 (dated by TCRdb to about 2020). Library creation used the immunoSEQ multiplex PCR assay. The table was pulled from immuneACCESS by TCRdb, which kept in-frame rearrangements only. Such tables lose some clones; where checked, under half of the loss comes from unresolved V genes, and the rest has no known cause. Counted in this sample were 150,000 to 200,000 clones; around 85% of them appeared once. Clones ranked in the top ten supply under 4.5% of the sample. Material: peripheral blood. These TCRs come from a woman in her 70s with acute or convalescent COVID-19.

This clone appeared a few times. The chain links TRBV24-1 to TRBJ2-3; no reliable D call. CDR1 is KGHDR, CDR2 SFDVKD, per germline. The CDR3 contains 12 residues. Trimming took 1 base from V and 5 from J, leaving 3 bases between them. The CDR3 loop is CATSDFQDTQYF. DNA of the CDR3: TGTGCCACCAGTGATTTCCAAGATACGCAGTATTTT.

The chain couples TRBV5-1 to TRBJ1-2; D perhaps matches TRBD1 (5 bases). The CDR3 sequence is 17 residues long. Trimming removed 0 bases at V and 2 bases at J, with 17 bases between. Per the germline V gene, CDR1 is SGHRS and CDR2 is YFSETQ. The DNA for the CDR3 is TGCGCCAGCAGCTTGGAAGGGGCAGCCCCCGCGAACTATGGCTACACCTTC. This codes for CASSLEGAAPANYGYTF. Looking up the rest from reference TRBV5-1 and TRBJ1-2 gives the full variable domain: KAGVTQTPRYLIKTRGQQVTLSCSPISGHRSVSWYQQTPGQGLQFLFEYFSETQRNKGNFPGRFSGRQFSNSRSEMNVSTLELGDSALYLCASSLEGAAPANYGYTFGSGTRLTVV.

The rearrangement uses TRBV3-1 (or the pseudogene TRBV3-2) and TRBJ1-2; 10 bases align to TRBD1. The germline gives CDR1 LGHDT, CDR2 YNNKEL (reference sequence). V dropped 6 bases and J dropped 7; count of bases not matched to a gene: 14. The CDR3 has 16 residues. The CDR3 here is CASRQRTRQGASGYTF. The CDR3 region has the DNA TGTGCCAGCAGGCAGAGGACCCGACAGGGGGCGAGTGGCTACACCTTC.

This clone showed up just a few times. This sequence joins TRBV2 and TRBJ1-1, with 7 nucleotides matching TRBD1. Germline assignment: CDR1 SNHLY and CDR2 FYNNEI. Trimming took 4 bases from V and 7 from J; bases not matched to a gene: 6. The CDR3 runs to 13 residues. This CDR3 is CASSGQGAIEAFF. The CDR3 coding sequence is TGTGCCAGCAGTGGACAGGGAGCAATTGAAGCTTTCTTT.

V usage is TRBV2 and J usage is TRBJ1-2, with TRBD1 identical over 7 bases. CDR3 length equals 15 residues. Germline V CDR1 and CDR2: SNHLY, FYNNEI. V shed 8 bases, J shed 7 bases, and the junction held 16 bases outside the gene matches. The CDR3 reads CASRFRQGPSGGYTF. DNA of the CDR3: TGTGCCAGCCGTTTTCGACAGGGCCCCTCGGGTGGCTACACCTTC. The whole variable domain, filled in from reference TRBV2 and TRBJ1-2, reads EPEVTQTPSHQVTQMGQEVILRCVPISNHLYFYWYRQILGQKVEFLVSFYNNEISEKSEIFDDQFSVERPDGSNFTLKIRSTKLEDSAMYFCASRFRQGPSGGYTFGSGTRLTVV.

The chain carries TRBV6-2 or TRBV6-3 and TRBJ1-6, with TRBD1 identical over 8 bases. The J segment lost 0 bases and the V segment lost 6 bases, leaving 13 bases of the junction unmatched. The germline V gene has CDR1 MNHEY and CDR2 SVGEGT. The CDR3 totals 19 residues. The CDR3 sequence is CASSSRPGQAFSYNSPLHF. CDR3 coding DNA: TGTGCCAGCAGCTCACGCCCGGGACAGGCGTTCTCCTATAATTCACCCCTCCACTTT.

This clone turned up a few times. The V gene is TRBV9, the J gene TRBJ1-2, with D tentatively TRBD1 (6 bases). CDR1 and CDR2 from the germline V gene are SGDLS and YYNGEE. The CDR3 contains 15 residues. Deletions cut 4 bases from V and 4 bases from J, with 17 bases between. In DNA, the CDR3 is TGTGCCAGCAGCCTACTGGGGGGGCGACTCTATGGCTACACCTTC. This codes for CASSLLGGRLYGYTF.

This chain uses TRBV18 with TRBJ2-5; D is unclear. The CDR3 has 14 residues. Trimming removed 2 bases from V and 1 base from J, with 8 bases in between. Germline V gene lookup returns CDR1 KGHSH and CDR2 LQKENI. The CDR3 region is CASSPRDTQETQYF. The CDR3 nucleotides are TGTGCCAGCTCACCAAGAGACACCCAAGAGACCCAGTACTTC.

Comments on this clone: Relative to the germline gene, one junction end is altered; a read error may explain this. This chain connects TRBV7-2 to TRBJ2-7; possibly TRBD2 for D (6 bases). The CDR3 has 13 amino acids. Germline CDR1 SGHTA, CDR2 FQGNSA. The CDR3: CASSLTSSSEQYF. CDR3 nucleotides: TGTGCCAGCAGCTTAACTAGCTCCTCCGAGCAGTACTTC.

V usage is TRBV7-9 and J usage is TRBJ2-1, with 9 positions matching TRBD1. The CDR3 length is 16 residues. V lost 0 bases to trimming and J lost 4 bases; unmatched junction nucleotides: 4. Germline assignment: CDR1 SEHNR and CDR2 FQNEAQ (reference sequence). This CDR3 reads CASSLATGGAYNEQFF. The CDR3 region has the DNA TGTGCCAGCAGCTTAGCCACAGGGGGCGCTTACAATGAGCAGTTCTTC.

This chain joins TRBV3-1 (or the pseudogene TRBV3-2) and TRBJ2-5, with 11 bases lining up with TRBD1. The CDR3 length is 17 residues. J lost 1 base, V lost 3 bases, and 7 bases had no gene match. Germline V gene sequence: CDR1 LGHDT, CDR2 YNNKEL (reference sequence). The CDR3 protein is CASSQGQGGWSQETQYF. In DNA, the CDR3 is TGTGCCAGCAGCCAGGGACAGGGGGGGTGGTCCCAAGAGACCCAGTACTTC.

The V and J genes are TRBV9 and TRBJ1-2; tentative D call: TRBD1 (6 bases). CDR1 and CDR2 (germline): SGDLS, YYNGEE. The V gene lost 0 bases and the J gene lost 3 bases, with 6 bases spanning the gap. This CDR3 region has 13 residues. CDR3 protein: CASSVGTDYGYTF. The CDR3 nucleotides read TGTGCCAGCAGCGTAGGGACAGACTATGGCTACACCTTC.

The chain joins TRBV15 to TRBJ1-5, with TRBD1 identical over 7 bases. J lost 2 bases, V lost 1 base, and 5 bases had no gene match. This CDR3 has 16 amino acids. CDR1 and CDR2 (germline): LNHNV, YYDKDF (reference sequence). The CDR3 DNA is TGTGCCACCAGCAGAGGTACAGGGGTTGGCAATCAGCCCCAGCATTTT. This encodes CATSRGTGVGNQPQHF. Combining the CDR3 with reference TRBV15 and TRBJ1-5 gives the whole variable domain DAMVIQNPRYQVTQFGKPVTLSCSQTLNHNVMYWYQQKSSQAPKLLFHYYDKDFNNEADTPDNFQSRRPNTSFCFLDIRSPGLGDTAMYLCATSRGTGVGNQPQHFGDGTRLSIL.

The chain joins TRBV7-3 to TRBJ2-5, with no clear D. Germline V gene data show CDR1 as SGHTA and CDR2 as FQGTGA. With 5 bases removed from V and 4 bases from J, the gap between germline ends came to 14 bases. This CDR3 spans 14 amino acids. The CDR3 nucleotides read TGTGCCAGCAGCCTAAGTCCGGGTATAGAGACCCAGTACTTC. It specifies CASSLSPGIETQYF.